Below, 23 T cell receptor beta chains from the same sample are listed, as sequenced in a study of early T cells in non-severe SARS-CoV-2 infection. A single record per CDR3 protein comes from TCRdb applying MiXCR to the 5' RACE reads. Here the sample spans 20,000 to 25,000 distinct CDR3 sequences, about 5% being singletons. Sequenced: whole blood. The receptors were gathered from an adult who was a healthcare worker with PCR-confirmed SARS-CoV-2 infection or an uninfected control (not recorded which).

This clonotype appeared a few times. The genes are TRBV9 and TRBJ1-1, with 9 bases fitting TRBD1. The trim removed 3 bases at V and 6 bases at J, leaving 6 bases unmatched. CDR1 is SGDLS, CDR2 YYNGEE, per germline. The CDR3 is made up of 14 amino acids. CDR3 protein: CASSGTGDASEAFF. The CDR3 nucleotides read TGTGCCAGCAGCGGGACAGGGGACGCTTCTGAAGCTTTCTTT.

There are many counts of this clonotype. The chain couples TRBV19 to TRBJ2-7, with TRBD1 matching 9 bases. Germline CDR1 and CDR2: LNHDA and SQIVND (reference sequence). J lost 3 bases, V lost 8 bases, and 11 bases had no gene match. The CDR3 is made up of 15 amino acids. The CDR3 reads CASSLSGQGFYEQYF. DNA of the CDR3: TGTGCCAGTTCTCTCTCGGGACAGGGTTTCTACGAGCAGTACTTC. Together with reference TRBV19 and TRBJ2-7, the CDR3 gives the full variable domain: DGGITQSPKYLFRKEGQNVTLSCEQNLNHDAMYWYRQDPGQGLRLIYYSQIVNDFQKGDIAEGYSVSREKKESFPLTVTSAQKNPTAFYLCASSLSGQGFYEQYFGPGTRLTVT.

V is TRBV9 and J is TRBJ1-6, with D perhaps matching TRBD1 (6 bases). V was trimmed by 0 bases and J by 9 bases, leaving 13 bases between them. The length of the CDR3 is 15 residues. Looked up from germline, CDR1 is SGDLS and CDR2 is YYNGEE. The CDR3 DNA follows: TGTGCCAGCAGCGTAGTTGGGGGGCTCGCTTCACCCCTCCACTTT. Translating it yields CASSVVGGLASPLHF.

At least ten counts were recorded for this clonotype. The gene calls are TRBV29-1 and TRBJ1-2, with a possible D match to TRBD1 (5 bases). Trimming took 3 bases from V and 8 from J, leaving 13 bases between them. CDR1 and CDR2 (germline): SQVTM, ANQGSEA. CDR3 length: 12 residues. The DNA for the CDR3 is TGCAGCGTTGATGTGACAGTGGGGGGCTACACCTTC. Its translation: CSVDVTVGGYTF.

The rearrangement uses TRBV11-3 and TRBJ2-5; 9 bases align to TRBD1. The CDR3 contains 14 residues. The germline V gene has CDR1 SGHNT and CDR2 YENEEA. After removal of 6 bases from V and 5 bases from J, the junction contained 7 bases not matched to a gene. CDR3 sequence reads: CASSHRGLGETQYF. The CDR3 nucleotides are TGTGCCAGCAGTCACAGGGGGCTGGGGGAGACCCAGTACTTC.

This clonotype has only a few counts. The chain combines TRBV19 with TRBJ2-2; TRBD1 matches 7 bases. Per the germline V gene, CDR1 is LNHDA and CDR2 is SQIVND (reference sequence). The CDR3 extends over 16 amino acids. J lost 1 base, V lost 7 bases, and 9 bases had no gene match. For the CDR3, the DNA is TGTGCCAGTATACTTCGGGACAGACAGAACACCGGGGAGCTGTTTTTT. This sequence encodes CASILRDRQNTGELFF.

The V call is TRBV7-9, the J call TRBJ2-3; D perhaps matches TRBD2 (6 bases). This CDR3 has 16 amino acids. Germline CDR1 and CDR2: SEHNR and FQNEAQ (reference sequence). Trimming took 0 bases from V and 7 from J, leaving 17 bases between them. This chain's CDR3 is CASSLARSGDLNTQYF. CDR3 bases: TGTGCCAGCAGCTTAGCGAGGTCGGGGGATTTAAATACGCAGTATTTT.

This clonotype came up many times. V and J are TRBV29-1 and TRBJ1-4; 7 nucleotides agree with TRBD1. Per germline, CDR1 SQVTM and CDR2 ANQGSEA. This CDR3 has 13 amino acids. V shed 5 bases and J 6 bases; nucleotides not matched to a gene: 6. CDR3 DNA: TGCAGCGTTTATAGACAGGGAGATGAAAAACTGTTTTTT. This encodes CSVYRQGDEKLFF.

This clonotype was observed at least ten times. The genes are TRBV5-6 and TRBJ1-1; D call uncertain. Trimming left V 4 bases short and J 1 base short, with 8 bases between. Germline CDR1 is SGHDT and CDR2 is YYEEEE. The CDR3 sequence is 13 residues long. CDR3 loop: CASSPIQNTEAFF. For the CDR3, the DNA is TGTGCCAGCAGCCCCATCCAGAACACTGAAGCTTTCTTT.

This clonotype was counted ten times or more. This sequence joins TRBV12-3 or TRBV12-4 and TRBJ2-1, with 10 bases that match TRBD2. This CDR3 is 16 amino acids long. V gave up 7 bases and J gave up 3 bases; unmatched junction bases: 9. In DNA, the CDR3 is TGTGCCAGCAAAAGTACAGGACTAGCGGACTACAATGAGCAGTTCTTC. Its protein product is CASKSTGLADYNEQFF.

This clonotype was counted between two and nine times. The rearrangement joins TRBV12-3 or TRBV12-4 to TRBJ1-5; D is perhaps TRBD1 (5 bases). Trimming left V 6 bases short and J 0 bases short, with 12 bases between. The CDR3 consists of 15 residues. The CDR3 DNA sequence: TGTGCCAGCAGCACACAGGATTTTAGCAATCAGCCCCAGCATTTT. It yields the protein CASSTQDFSNQPQHF.

This clonotype was found a few times. V gene TRBV5-1 combines with J gene TRBJ2-7; D is unclear. The CDR3 length is 15 residues. From germline, CDR1 is SGHRS and CDR2 YFSETQ. The ends were cut back, 4 bases at V and 0 bases at J, with 14 bases in the middle. The CDR3 DNA reads TGCGCCAGCAGCACCAATCTCCCGAGCTCCTACGAGCAGTACTTC. Encoded protein: CASSTNLPSSYEQYF.

This clonotype showed up many times. V gene TRBV28 combines with J gene TRBJ2-7, with 9 bases aligning to TRBD2. The CDR3 covers 17 residues. J lost 4 bases, V lost 2 bases, and 12 bases had no gene match. CDR1 and CDR2 from the germline V gene are MDHEN and SYDVKM. CDR3 coding DNA: TGTGCCAGCAGTTTAGGCGGTGCGGGGGGGGTTAGATACGAGCAGTACTTC. Its protein product is CASSLGGAGGVRYEQYF.

This clonotype was recorded many times. The CDR3 DNA reads as TGCGCCAGCAGTCTGACAGGGATCCAGTATTTT. It specifies CASSLTGIQYF. This rearrangement joins TRBV10-1 to TRBJ2-3; the match to TRBD1 covers 7 bases. The junction had 5 bases not matched to a gene; V was cut back by 5 bases and J by 12 bases. Per the germline V gene, CDR1 is WNHNN and CDR2 is SYGVQD (reference sequence). The CDR3 contains 11 residues.

In this sample, this clonotype turned up many times. This sequence joins TRBV19 and TRBJ1-6; 8 nucleotides align to TRBD1. V lost 6 bases to trimming and J lost 4 bases; unmatched junction nucleotides: 8. This CDR3 spans 16 amino acids. Germline lookup yields CDR1 LNHDA and CDR2 SQIVND (reference sequence). The CDR3 here is CASRLDRDRYNSPLHF. CDR3 bases: TGTGCCAGTAGACTGGACAGGGACCGATATAATTCACCCCTCCACTTT.

This clonotype occurred a few times. The chain employs TRBV14 and TRBJ1-1; D gene unclear. In germline, CDR1 is SGHDN, CDR2 FVKESK. This CDR3 has 11 amino acids. Between the trimmed V and J ends, which lost 0 bases and 8 bases, there was a span of 4 bases. CDR3 sequence: CASSQETEAFF. The CDR3 DNA reads TGTGCCAGCAGCCAAGAGACAGAAGCTTTCTTT.

This clonotype has a handful of counts. The chain is built from TRBV11-2 and TRBJ2-5; D is uncertain. The length of the CDR3 is 15 residues. The germline gives CDR1 SGHAT, CDR2 FQNNGV. The ends were cut back, 1 base at V and 5 bases at J, with 14 bases in the middle. Here the CDR3 reads CASSLVTPTGETQYF. CDR3 in DNA: TGTGCCAGCAGCTTAGTTACCCCGACCGGGGAGACCCAGTACTTC.

This chain connects TRBV4-1 to TRBJ2-2; 12 nucleotides agree with TRBD2. The junction had 10 bases not matched to a gene; V was cut back by 0 bases and J by 2 bases. This CDR3 is built from 20 residues. Germline CDR1 is MGHRA and CDR2 is YSYEKL. The DNA of the CDR3 is TGCGCCAGCAGCCAAGATTTGAGACTAGCGGGGGCCCCAAACACCGGGGAGCTGTTTTTT. Translation gives CASSQDLRLAGAPNTGELFF.

The gene calls are TRBV29-1 and TRBJ1-1, with D possibly being TRBD1 (5 bases). Trimming cost V 7 bases and J 0 bases, with 18 bases left between them. The CDR3 contains 15 residues. Germline V gene lookup returns CDR1 SQVTM and CDR2 ANQGSEA. DNA of the CDR3: TGCAGCGCCCCGGGGGAGGCGGCTATGAACACTGAAGCTTTCTTT. It is translated as CSAPGEAAMNTEAFF. The variable domain in full, with the rest retrieved from reference TRBV29-1 and TRBJ1-1, is SAVISQKPSRDICQRGTSLTIQCQVDSQVTMMFWYRQQPGQSLTLIATANQGSEATYESGFVIDKFPISRPNLTFSTLTVSNMSPEDSSIYLCSAPGEAAMNTEAFFGQGTRLTVV.

This clonotype was observed many times. The V call is TRBV28, the J call TRBJ1-2; D unresolved. The CDR3 has 13 residues. V shed 2 bases and J shed 5 bases, with 9 bases lying between them. Per the germline V gene, CDR1 is MDHEN and CDR2 is SYDVKM. The CDR3 bases are TGTGCCAGCAGTTTAGGCCCGGCATATGGCTACACCTTC. It specifies CASSLGPAYGYTF.

Ten or more counts support this clonotype. The chain links TRBV15 to TRBJ2-1, with D hard to call. CDR1 and CDR2 (germline): LNHNV, YYDKDF (reference sequence). The length of the CDR3 is 15 residues. V was clipped by 0 bases and J by 2 bases, with 8 bases between them. DNA of the CDR3: TGTGCCACCAGCAGAGAAACGGCAGCCTACAATGAGCAGTTCTTC. Its protein is CATSRETAAYNEQFF.

This clonotype has a handful of counts. The CDR3 spells CASSPRQGSYEQYF. CDR3 sequence (DNA): TGTGCCAGCAGCCCCAGACAGGGGTCCTACGAGCAGTACTTC. This rearrangement joins TRBV5-4 to TRBJ2-7, with 8 positions matching TRBD1. The CDR3 extends over 14 amino acids. Germline V gives CDR1 SGHNT, CDR2 YYREEE (reference sequence). Unmatched junction bases numbered 4, after V lost 4 bases and J lost 1 base.

In this sample, this clonotype turned up many times. V usage is TRBV11-2 and J usage is TRBJ1-2, with D possibly TRBD1 on 5 matching bases. The CDR3 is 14 amino acids. Trimming shortened V by 3 bases and J by 4 bases, and 12 bases separated the two germline ends. Germline CDR1 is SGHAT and CDR2 is FQNNGV. The CDR3 protein is CASSLGRGSYGYTF. CDR3 DNA sequence: TGTGCCAGCAGCTTGGGAAGGGGCTCCTATGGCTACACCTTC.